This TCR beta chain was identified during a study of blood T cell repertoires in COVID-19 (dated by TCRdb to the early 2020s). Turning to the overall study: Samples covering the acute and convalescent phases of COVID-19 were provided by collaborators in the United States, Italy and Spain. The material from the prospective study consisted of cDNA or gDNA derived from T cells, B-cell-depleted T cells, or PBMCs. Sample metadata almost always included a de-identified subject ID, COVID-19 status, age in years and sex. The dataset comprised deeply sampled blood TCRbeta repertoires from subjects exposed to, actively infected with, or recovered from COVID-19. The samples were drawn from two sources: the first 160 participants of the ongoing ImmuneRACE study, and over 950 subjects contributed by 6 global collaborators. The repertoires were released in a freely available public database intended as a resource for research on the immune response to SARS-CoV-2. Where available, HLA class I and class II types were taken from metadata supplied by the sample provider and were not determined by assay-based typing. The full study reports these points: Clinical and demographic metadata were provided uncurated, with the amount varying by source and participant.

TCRbeta CDR3 regions were amplified from genomic DNA by means of the immunoSEQ Assay, a bias-controlled multiplex PCR. Regarding the original processing steps: Nucleated cell counts per sample were estimated from amplification of reference gene primers within the assay. Sequence reads were collapsed and filtered to measure the absolute abundance of every unique TCRbeta CDR3 rearrangement. For each sample, productive Simpson clonality was calculated as the square root of Simpson's diversity index across productive rearrangements. TCRdb mirrors the immuneACCESS table, restricted to in-frame sequences. Some clones are absent from its copies; in checked studies, under half trace to an unresolved V gene, and the reason for the others is unknown. V and J calls and clone size are copied from that table; D and trimming were computed from the DNA. The sample table lists 320,000 or so clones, around 84% of them with a count of one. The top ten clonotypes cover under 2% of the sample.

Participants in the prospective study were aged about 18 to 95 years, lived in approximately 26 United States geographic areas, and enrolled through a virtual design. To assign participants to cohorts, the prospective study relied on clinical history that participants themselves reported in a screening survey and a study questionnaire. A participant counted as exposed if, within 2 weeks of entering the study, that participant had been in contact with someone who had a PCR-confirmed or clinician-diagnosed COVID-19 case. In the prospective study, whole blood, serum and a nasopharyngeal or oropharyngeal swab were collected from each participant by mobile phlebotomists. Participants in the prospective study had the option to provide additional blood draws and questionnaires over a 2-month period. Prospective study blood samples were shipped either frozen or at room temperature before DNA extraction.

Concerning this clone: Its recognized antigen is unknown. Base qualities are not recorded, but no much larger clone differs from it by a single base.

The V end gives up 5 bases and the J end 9 bases, leaving 16 bases in the junction not matched to a gene. CDR1 and CDR2, per the germline V gene (reference sequence), are GTSNPN and SVGIG. Including cysteine and phenylalanine, the CDR3 has 16 amino acids. Only the CDR3 DNA is retained, 48 bases long and in frame from the first base. This clonotype was obtained from a woman aged 25 to 39 who had been exposed to COVID-19. This chain joins TRBV30 to TRBJ1-6, with 7 junctional bases fitting TRBD1. Sequenced input: PBMCs or T cells enriched from blood (not recorded which). The CDR3 here reads CAWGPPGRQGRSPLHF. The nucleotides read TGTGCCTGGGGCCCCCCCGGGCGACAGGGTCGTTCACCCCTCCACTTT.